Below, 19 T cell receptor beta chains from the same sample are listed, as sequenced in a study of T cell repertoires in cytomegalovirus infection. These TCRs are of unknown antigen specificity. TCRdb processed the reads anew with MiXCR; each CDR3 protein has one entry. Of around 900,000 distinct CDR3 sequences in the sample, approximately 30% were seen once. The starting material was cultured CD8+ T cells from PBMCs, obtained from culture after CMV antigen stimulation. Receptors originate from a human donor in good health (CMV status not recorded). Some clones in this sample may be carry-over from other donors' samples.

There are many counts of this clonotype. The rearrangement uses TRBV7-6 and TRBJ2-1, with a tentative D call TRBD1 (5 bases). Germline CDR1 reads SGHVS; CDR2 reads FNYEAQ. V was shortened by 2 bases and J by 3 bases, with 8 bases between the two germline ends. The length of the CDR3 is 14 residues. The CDR3 is CASSLYDSYNEQFF. The CDR3 bases are TGTGCCAGCAGCTTATACGACAGCTACAATGAGCAGTTCTTC. The variable domain in full, completed from reference TRBV7-6 and TRBJ2-1, reads GAGVSQSPRYKVTKRGQDVALRCDPISGHVSLYWYRQALGQGPEFLTYFNYEAQQDKSGLPNDRFSAERPEGSISTLTIQRTEQRDSAMYRCASSLYDSYNEQFFGPGTRLTVL.

This clonotype has a single count. The J gene is TRBJ2-7, the V gene TRBV19, with 7 bases aligning to TRBD1. CDR1 is LNHDA, CDR2 SQIVND, per germline (reference sequence). The CDR3 covers 15 residues. The V and J ends lost 6 bases and 0 bases, in that order; junction bases with no gene match: 8. CDR3: CASRPGQVNSYEQYF. CDR3 nucleotides: TGTGCCAGTAGACCAGGACAGGTGAACTCCTACGAGCAGTACTTC.

The chain employs TRBV5-6 and TRBJ2-5; either TRBD1 or TRBD2 may supply D (5 bases each). Trimming removed 1 base from V and 2 bases from J, with 21 bases in between. This CDR3 is built from 18 residues. Germline V gives CDR1 SGHDT, CDR2 YYEEEE. The CDR3 DNA follows: TGTGCCAGCAGCTTGACCGGGACGGACTCCCCATTGCAAGAGACCCAGTACTTC. It is translated as CASSLTGTDSPLQETQYF.

This clonotype was counted only a few times. V gene TRBV10-3 combines with J gene TRBJ2-2; D remains unclear. The germline gives CDR1 ENHRY, CDR2 SYGVKD. V was trimmed by 2 bases and J by 6 bases, leaving 16 bases between them. The CDR3 is made up of 16 amino acids. In DNA, the CDR3 is TGTGCCATCAGTGAGACTACCGTGAGGCCCCCCGGGGAGCTGTTTTTT. Translating gives CAISETTVRPPGELFF.

This clonotype came up a few times. J is TRBJ2-7 and V is TRBV12-5; 7 bases line up with TRBD2. V gave up 5 bases and J gave up 0 bases; unmatched junction bases: 10. In germline, CDR1 is LGHNT, CDR2 FRNRAP. The CDR3 contains 16 residues. CDR3 amino acids: CASGATVWTSSYEQYV. The CDR3 nucleotides read TGTGCTAGTGGTGCAACAGTGTGGACTAGCTCCTACGAGCAGTACGTC.

There are many counts of this clonotype. V and J are TRBV7-9 and TRBJ1-6; 7 bases match TRBD1. J was trimmed by 10 bases and V by 4 bases; bases with no gene match: 7. CDR1 is SEHNR and CDR2 is FQNEAQ in the germline V gene (reference sequence). The CDR3 extends over 14 amino acids. The CDR3 is CASSSQGPGSPLHF. The CDR3 nucleotides are TGTGCCAGCAGCTCACAGGGGCCTGGATCACCCCTCCACTTT.

This clonotype has a count of ten or more. V usage is TRBV5-6 and J usage is TRBJ1-1; TRBD1 aligns across 7 bases. The CDR3 runs 17 residues. The J segment lost 2 bases and the V segment lost 0 bases, leaving 10 bases of the junction unmatched. The germline CDR1 and CDR2 sequences are SGHDT and YYEEEE. The CDR3 coding sequence is TGTGCCAGCAGCTTGGCACTAGGGACAGTAGGTAACACTGAAGCTTTCTTT. This gives the protein CASSLALGTVGNTEAFF.

This chain joins TRBV4-3 and TRBJ1-4; TRBD1 agrees at 8 bases. The CDR3 runs to 15 residues. Germline values: CDR1 LGHNA, CDR2 YSLEER. After removal of 1 base from V and 2 bases from J, the junction contained 0 bases not matched to a gene. The CDR3 region has the DNA TGCGCCAGCAGCCAAGGGACAGGGACTAATGAAAAACTGTTTTTT. It specifies CASSQGTGTNEKLFF.

This clonotype was picked up many times. The chain employs TRBV7-8 and TRBJ2-5, with D perhaps TRBD2 (5 bases). The V end was cut by 3 bases, the J end by 4 bases, with 12 bases between. The CDR3 loop spans 14 amino acids. Per germline, CDR1 SGHVS and CDR2 FQNEAQ. The CDR3 is CASSFSEHGETQYF. The CDR3 DNA is TGTGCCAGCAGCTTTAGCGAACATGGAGAGACCCAGTACTTC. Looking up the rest from reference TRBV7-8 and TRBJ2-5 gives the full variable domain: GAGVSQSPRYKVAKRGQDVALRCDPISGHVSLFWYQQALGQGPEFLTYFQNEAQLDKSGLPSDRFFAERPEGSVSTLKIQRTQQEDSAVYLCASSFSEHGETQYFGPGTRLLVL.

This chain joins TRBV25-1 and TRBJ1-3; possibly TRBD1 for D (5 bases). Per the germline V gene, CDR1 is MGHDK and CDR2 is SYGVNS. The CDR3 is made up of 16 amino acids. Trimming pared 3 bases from V and 4 bases from J, leaving 16 bases between. CDR3 sequence reads: CASSDPRDPGGNTIYF. The CDR3 nucleotides are TGTGCCAGCAGTGACCCCCGGGACCCGGGAGGAAACACCATATATTTT.

Details on this clonotype: The junction departs from germline at one end; a sequencing error may be responsible. This chain uses TRBV6-5 with TRBJ2-1; no clear D. CDR3 length: 11 residues. Germline V gives CDR1 MNHEY, CDR2 SVGAGI. The CDR3 loop is CASTYYNEQFF. The CDR3 DNA follows: TGTGCCAGCACTTACTACAATGAGCAGTTCTTC.

This clonotype was counted once. A much larger clone lies a single base off, so this may be a read error. This chain uses TRBV11-2 with TRBJ2-7; D may be TRBD1 (5 bases). This CDR3 contains 13 residues. The V and J ends lost 3 bases and 4 bases respectively, with 10 bases between them. The V gene's germline CDR1 is SGHAT and CDR2 FQNNGV. The CDR3 bases are TGTGCCAGCAGCTTCAGGGAAACTTACGAGCAGTACGTC. Amino acid sequence: CASSFRETYEQYV.

There are many counts of this clonotype. J is TRBJ2-2 and V is TRBV27; D unclear. This CDR3 is built from 13 residues. CDR1 and CDR2 from the germline V gene are MNHEY and SMNVEV (reference sequence). V lost 6 bases and J lost 2, with 7 bases in between. This CDR3 is CASSLGNTGELFF. The CDR3 DNA reads TGTGCCAGCAGCTTAGGAAACACCGGGGAGCTGTTTTTT.

This clonotype was counted a few times. V usage is TRBV6-5 and J usage is TRBJ2-4, with D maybe TRBD2 (5 bases). Trimming left V 2 bases short and J 7 bases short, with 15 bases between. Germline CDR1 reads MNHEY; CDR2 reads SVGAGI. The CDR3 is 15 residues long. The CDR3 DNA follows: TGTGCCAGCAGTTACGACGGGGAGCACCTCAACATTCAGTACTTC. The encoded protein is CASSYDGEHLNIQYF.

J is TRBJ2-1 and V is TRBV24-1; 7 bases fit TRBD2. The junction had 13 bases not matched to a gene; V was cut back by 6 bases and J by 3 bases. Germline V lookup: CDR1 KGHDR, CDR2 SFDVKD. This CDR3 is built from 17 residues. The chain's CDR3 is CATSPSGEGLFYNEQFF. The CDR3 DNA follows: TGTGCCACCAGTCCCAGCGGGGAAGGGCTTTTCTACAATGAGCAGTTCTTC.

This clonotype has ten or more counts. The V call is TRBV7-2, the J call TRBJ2-7, with a possible D match to TRBD2 (5 bases). The CDR3 runs 15 residues. The germline gives CDR1 SGHTA, CDR2 FQGNSA. The V end was cut by 3 bases, the J end by 1 base, with 13 bases between. DNA of the CDR3: TGTGCCAGCAGCTTCGGGGTCGACTCTTCCTACGAGCAGTACTTC. It codes for CASSFGVDSSYEQYF.

V usage is TRBV10-1 and J usage is TRBJ2-3; TRBD1 aligns across 9 bases. V dropped 6 bases and J dropped 7; count of bases not matched to a gene: 5. The germline CDR1 and CDR2 sequences are WNHNN and SYGVQD (reference sequence). This CDR3 is built from 13 residues. The CDR3 DNA reads TGCGCCAGCAGCGGGGACAGGGATTATACGCAGTATTTT. Encoded protein: CASSGDRDYTQYF.

Concerning this clonotype: A read error may be the cause here, since a much bigger clone is one base away. The chain combines TRBV6-1 with TRBJ1-5, with D unresolved. V dropped 1 base and J dropped 1 base, with 5 bases sitting between them. Germline values: CDR1 MNHNS, CDR2 SASEGT. The CDR3 runs to 14 residues. CDR3 residues: CASSEGESNQPQHF. The CDR3 DNA reads as TGTGCCAGCAGTGAAGGGGAGAGCAATCAGCCCCAGCATTTT.

The CDR3 DNA reads as TGTGCCACCTTTAAGGCCGTACTCAGGGGAGGCTATGGCTACACCTTC. Its protein product is CATFKAVLRGGYGYTF. V usage is TRBV6-6 and J usage is TRBJ1-2, with TRBD1 as a possible D gene (6 bases). V lost 10 bases and J 4 bases, leaving 25 bases between the germline ends. Per the germline V gene, CDR1 is MNHNY and CDR2 is SVGAGI (reference sequence). This CDR3 region has 16 residues.